A single sample is the source of the 27 T cell receptor beta chains below, sequenced in a study of blood T cell repertoires in COVID-19. The method was immunoSEQ multiplex PCR; TCRdb's version includes in-frame clones alone and lacks a portion of them. Among fewer than 200,000 clones listed, about 88% were seen once. Source material: peripheral blood. The receptors were sampled from a man in his forties with active or convalescent COVID-19.

This clone was seen more than once but under ten times. The chain carries TRBV2 and TRBJ2-1; D perhaps matches TRBD1 (7 bases). This CDR3 spans 15 amino acids. The V end lost 6 bases, the J end lost 5 bases, and 17 bases lay between the germline ends. The germline gives CDR1 SNHLY, CDR2 FYNNEI. CDR3 bases: TGTGCCAGCAGCCCCGCGGGGCAGGGGGACAATGAGCAGTTCTTC. Translating it yields CASSPAGQGDNEQFF.

The rearrangement joins TRBV7-2 to TRBJ1-2, with unresolved D. CDR1 and CDR2 (germline): SGHTA, FQGNSA. The germline V and J ends were trimmed by 5 bases and 1 base, with 14 bases remaining between them. The CDR3 covers 15 residues. The chain's CDR3 is CASSPREGYNYGYTF. The CDR3 DNA reads TGTGCCAGCAGCCCCAGAGAGGGCTATAACTATGGCTACACCTTC.

This chain joins TRBV5-6 and TRBJ1-5; D unresolved. Germline V lookup: CDR1 SGHDT, CDR2 YYEEEE. The CDR3 is 15 amino acids. V was cut by 0 bases and J by 1 base, with 8 bases left in between. DNA for the CDR3: TGTGCCAGCAGCTTGGAAGGCAGGAGCAATCAGCCCCAGCATTTT. This encodes CASSLEGRSNQPQHF.

The genes are TRBV2 and TRBJ1-1; D is unresolved. Germline CDR1 is SNHLY and CDR2 is FYNNEI. This CDR3 contains 12 residues. Trimming took 4 bases from V and 7 from J, leaving 10 bases between them. Here the CDR3 DNA reads TGTGCCAGCAGTGGATTACACCTTGAAGCTTTCTTT. Residues: CASSGLHLEAFF.

This sequence joins TRBV5-6 and TRBJ2-7; D perhaps matches TRBD2 (6 bases). CDR3 size: 13 residues. V was trimmed by 2 bases and J by 5 bases, leaving 11 bases between them. Germline V gene lookup returns CDR1 SGHDT and CDR2 YYEEEE. The DNA of the CDR3 is TGTGCCAGCAGCTTAGGCGGGATCCACGAGCAGTACTTC. This sequence encodes CASSLGGIHEQYF.

The V gene is TRBV29-1, the J gene TRBJ2-7, with D perhaps matching TRBD2 (5 bases). CDR1 and CDR2 (germline): SQVTM, ANQGSEA. The length of the CDR3 is 14 residues. Trimming took 3 bases from V and 0 from J, leaving 12 bases between them. The CDR3 DNA is TGCAGCGTTGAGGTCGCTGGGAGCTCCTACGAGCAGTACTTC. It is translated as CSVEVAGSSYEQYF.

The J gene is TRBJ2-1, the V gene TRBV11-2; 7 bases match TRBD1. This CDR3 is built from 16 residues. Trimming took 4 bases from V and 4 from J; bases not matched to a gene: 10. Germline V gene sequence: CDR1 SGHAT, CDR2 FQNNGV. The CDR3 nucleotides are TGTGCCAGCAGCTCTACTACGGGACAGCCTTACAATGAGCAGTTCTTC. Its protein product is CASSSTTGQPYNEQFF. Variable domain in full (rest from reference TRBV11-2 and TRBJ2-1): EAGVAQSPRYKIIEKRQSVAFWCNPISGHATLYWYQQILGQGPKLLIQFQNNGVVDDSQLPKDRFSAERLKGVDSTLKIQPAKLEDSAVYLCASSSTTGQPYNEQFFGPGTRLTVL.

This clone was counted between two and nine times. This chain links TRBV18 with TRBJ1-5, with TRBD1 identical over 9 bases. The CDR3 is 16 amino acids. Trimming removed 4 bases from V and 6 bases from J; junction bases left unmatched: 10. The germline gives CDR1 KGHSH, CDR2 LQKENI. The CDR3 reads CASSQITGGAGQPQHF. DNA of the CDR3: TGTGCCAGCTCACAAATAACAGGGGGCGCCGGTCAGCCCCAGCATTTT.

This chain uses TRBV29-1 with TRBJ2-7; 14 bases map to TRBD2. The CDR3 totals 19 residues. J lost 0 bases, V lost 4 bases, and 14 bases had no gene match. Germline V gene lookup returns CDR1 SQVTM and CDR2 ANQGSEA. CDR3 amino acids: CSVGGKGTSGRTFSYEQYF. DNA of the CDR3: TGCAGCGTTGGTGGTAAGGGGACTAGCGGGAGAACATTCTCCTACGAGCAGTACTTC.

CDR3 bases: TGTGCCAGCAGCGTTAGTGTGGGGAGGACTCCCTACGAGCAGTACTTC. Its protein is CASSVSVGRTPYEQYF. The V and J genes are TRBV9 and TRBJ2-7, with D tentatively TRBD2 (6 bases). CDR1 SGDLS and CDR2 YYNGEE come from the germline V gene. The length of the CDR3 is 16 residues. Trimming removed 2 bases at V and 2 bases at J, with 17 bases between.

The chain couples TRBV6-5 to TRBJ1-6, with 8 nucleotides matching TRBD1. This CDR3 region has 15 residues. Per the germline V gene, CDR1 is MNHEY and CDR2 is SVGAGI. The J segment lost 10 bases and the V segment lost 5 bases, leaving 10 bases of the junction unmatched. The CDR3 DNA is TGTGCCAGCAGTACGACAGGGGCCAGGAGCTCACCCCTCCACTTT. Translated: CASSTTGARSSPLHF.

V gene TRBV2 combines with J gene TRBJ1-5; a possible D gene is TRBD1 (5 bases). CDR1 is SNHLY and CDR2 is FYNNEI in the germline V gene. The CDR3 length is 12 residues. Deletions cut 8 bases from V and 7 bases from J, with 12 bases between. CDR3 region: CASLAAGQPQHF. CDR3 bases: TGTGCCAGCCTGGCGGCAGGGCAGCCCCAGCATTTT.

V is TRBV13 and J is TRBJ2-1, with D unresolved. Trimming left V 4 bases short and J 7 bases short, with 5 bases between. The CDR3 covers 11 residues. CDR1 is PRHDT, CDR2 FYEKMQ, per germline (reference sequence). Here the CDR3 DNA reads TGTGCCAGCAGCTCCCGTAATGAGCAGTTCTTC. This translates into CASSSRNEQFF.

The gene calls are TRBV7-9 and TRBJ2-3; 12 bases line up with TRBD2. Losses at the gene ends were 4 bases for V and 2 bases for J; bases not matched to a gene: 7. CDR1 is SEHNR, CDR2 FQNEAQ, per germline (reference sequence). The CDR3 spans 17 residues. The CDR3 sequence is CASSSRTSGEITDTQYF. The CDR3 DNA is TGTGCCAGCAGCTCCCGGACTAGCGGGGAAATCACAGATACGCAGTATTTT.

The count of this clone is one. V and J are TRBV7-9 and TRBJ2-7; D call uncertain. The CDR3 runs to 12 residues. V was shortened by 4 bases and J by 9 bases, with 13 bases between the two germline ends. Germline values: CDR1 SEHNR, CDR2 FQNEAQ (reference sequence). The CDR3 protein is CASSSESVAQYF. As DNA, the CDR3 is TGTGCCAGCAGCTCAGAATCAGTGGCGCAGTACTTC.

This rearrangement joins TRBV7-3 to TRBJ2-1; D might be TRBD2 (5 bases). The CDR3 is 14 amino acids. Per germline, CDR1 SGHTA and CDR2 FQGTGA. Trimming left V 2 bases short and J 8 bases short, with 13 bases between. The CDR3 DNA follows: TGTGCCAGCAGCTTATCCAGCGGAGCCCATGAGCAGTTCTTC. It encodes CASSLSSGAHEQFF.

The chain carries TRBV3-1 (or the pseudogene TRBV3-2) and TRBJ1-1, with D possibly matching TRBD1 (5 bases). This CDR3 is 14 amino acids long. V lost 3 bases, J lost 3 bases, and 11 bases lay in between. Germline V lookup: CDR1 LGHDT, CDR2 YNNKEL (reference sequence). The chain's CDR3 is CASSQGGFDTEAFF. The CDR3 DNA sequence: TGTGCCAGCAGCCAGGGGGGTTTCGACACTGAAGCTTTCTTT.

The CDR3: CSASEREGGIAKNIQYF. Written as DNA, the CDR3 is TGCAGTGCTAGTGAGCGGGAGGGAGGGATAGCCAAAAACATTCAGTACTTC. The chain combines TRBV20-1 with TRBJ2-4; 10 positions match TRBD2. There are 17 residues in the CDR3. The ends lost 3 bases at V and 0 bases at J; junction bases unmatched: 8. From germline, CDR1 is DFQATT and CDR2 SNEGSKA (reference sequence).

The V gene is TRBV19, the J gene TRBJ2-5; tentative D call: TRBD2 (6 bases). V lost 5 bases to trimming and J lost 0 bases, with 10 bases between them. Germline V gene sequence: CDR1 LNHDA, CDR2 SQIVND (reference sequence). This CDR3 has 14 amino acids. CDR3 amino acids: CASSARRDQETQYF. The DNA of the CDR3 is TGTGCCAGTAGTGCTCGGAGGGACCAAGAGACCCAGTACTTC.

The chain's CDR3 is CASSQRQLEVNTEAFF. The CDR3 nucleotides are TGTGCCAGCAGCCAGAGACAGTTAGAAGTGAACACTGAAGCTTTCTTT. V is TRBV14 and J is TRBJ1-1; possibly TRBD1 for D (5 bases). The CDR3 runs to 16 residues. CDR1 SGHDN and CDR2 FVKESK come from the germline V gene. Deletions cut 3 bases from V and 0 bases from J, with 14 bases between.

Of note for this clone: Distinct nucleotide sequences in the sample also encode this CDR3. V gene TRBV6-5 combines with J gene TRBJ1-2; 7 bases map to TRBD1. Per the germline V gene, CDR1 is MNHEY and CDR2 is SVGAGI. V shed 11 bases, J shed 4 bases, and the junction held 10 bases outside the gene matches. The CDR3 extends over 13 amino acids. CDR3 loop: CASRTGGTYGYTF. CDR3 in DNA: TGTGCCTCTAGGACAGGCGGTACCTATGGCTACACCTTC.

The V call is TRBV2, the J call TRBJ2-5; D perhaps matches TRBD1 (5 bases). The CDR3 totals 11 residues. The germline CDR1 and CDR2 sequences are SNHLY and FYNNEI. V lost 6 bases, J lost 5 bases, and 7 bases lay in between. CDR3 coding DNA: TGTGCCAGCAGGACAGTGGAGACCCAGTACTTC. Translated, it gives CASRTVETQYF.

The genes are TRBV28 and TRBJ1-6, with D perhaps TRBD1 (5 bases). This CDR3 has 15 amino acids. Germline CDR1 MDHEN, CDR2 SYDVKM. V gave up 5 bases and J gave up 7 bases, with 15 bases separating them. The CDR3: CASSQTVLGNSPLHF. For the CDR3, the DNA is TGTGCCAGCAGTCAGACAGTTCTGGGGAATTCACCCCTCCACTTT.

The chain links TRBV3-1 (or the pseudogene TRBV3-2) to TRBJ2-7; 10 bases are a match to TRBD1. From germline, CDR1 is LGHDT and CDR2 YNNKEL (reference sequence). V trimming: 2 bases; J trimming: 5 bases; junction bases outside the gene matches: 6. CDR3 length: 15 residues. Here the CDR3 DNA reads TGTGCCAGCAGCCAACCTGGACAGGGGGAAAACGAGCAGTACTTC. Protein product: CASSQPGQGENEQYF.

The chain uses TRBV5-1 and TRBJ1-1, with TRBD1 identical over 8 bases. Germline CDR1 reads SGHRS; CDR2 reads YFSETQ. The CDR3 sequence is 15 residues long. With 2 bases clipped from V and 4 bases from J, the junction kept 7 bases outside the gene matches. The CDR3 nucleotides read TGCGCCAGCAGCTTTAACAGGGGGGGTGGCACTGAAGCTTTCTTT. This translates into CASSFNRGGGTEAFF. The variable domain in full, completed from reference TRBV5-1 and TRBJ1-1, reads KAGVTQTPRYLIKTRGQQVTLSCSPISGHRSVSWYQQTPGQGLQFLFEYFSETQRNKGNFPGRFSGRQFSNSRSEMNVSTLELGDSALYLCASSFNRGGGTEAFFGQGTRLTVV.

This clone was seen more than once but under ten times. The rearrangement joins TRBV5-6 to TRBJ1-5; a possible D gene is TRBD1 (6 bases). CDR1 is SGHDT, CDR2 YYEEEE, per germline. The V and J ends lost 2 bases and 4 bases respectively, with 16 bases between them. This CDR3 is built from 16 residues. CDR3 residues: CASSLLRSGANQPQHF. CDR3 coding DNA: TGTGCCAGCAGCTTATTGAGATCAGGGGCAAATCAGCCCCAGCATTTT.

The CDR3 bases are TGTGCCAGCAGTGCGCTGGCATTCGGGGGTCTGAACACTGAAGCTTTCTTT. Its protein is CASSALAFGGLNTEAFF. The rearrangement links TRBV6-1 to TRBJ1-1; TRBD1 is a possible D gene (5 bases). The V and J ends lost 4 bases and 0 bases respectively, with 18 bases between them. Germline CDR1 is MNHNS and CDR2 is SASEGT. CDR3 size: 17 residues.